The following is a T cell receptor (beta chain) sequence with its context. This sample was taken from a study of cytomegalovirus exposure and HLA in healthy donors. Trimming left V 2 bases short and J 7 bases short, with 12 bases between. The CDR3 totals 14 residues. CDR1 and CDR2 from the germline V gene are MNHEY and SMNVEV (reference sequence). PCR employed 60 Vbeta and 13 Jbeta primers. Sequencing was performed with immunoSEQ multiplex PCR; in TCRdb, only in-frame clones are kept and a portion is missing. The sample records about 140,000 clones, roughly 71% being singletons. The origin of this receptor is a woman aged 40 to 50 in good health and CMV-seronegative. Input material: PBMCs. This sequence joins TRBV27 and TRBJ1-5, with D uncertain. Written as DNA, the CDR3 is TGTGCCAGCAGTTTACCGGGGATAGGGCAGCCCCAGCATTTT. This translates into CASSLPGIGQPQHF.